One TCR beta chain is described in this entry. Antigen unknown. Every isolated RNA sample was fully reverse transcribed, so sequencing captured expressed TCRB transcripts. TCRdb's table, derived via immunoSEQ multiplex PCR, lists solely in-frame clones and lacks some. In the table there are some 240,000 clones, about a sixth of which are singletons. This sample was taken from a study of beta chain features in type 1 diabetes. Overall study findings and caveats: A potential influence of HLA type upon TCRB rearrangement remained unresolved herein. A moderate, significant TCRB CDR3 shortening appeared in type 1 diabetes across four CD4+ subsets.

CDR3 length: 14 residues. V trimming: 7 bases; J trimming: 1 base; junction bases outside the gene matches: 3. Germline CDR1 SNHLY, CDR2 FYNNEI. In total, each donor contributed a single heparinised blood draw that averaged roughly 100 mL. CD45RO/CCR7/CD25/CD127/CD95/CD27 separated CD4+ naive, central memory, regulatory and stem cell-like memory cells by sorting. Sorted populations all exceeded 95% purity. This clonotype was obtained from a man aged 25-45 years with type 1 diabetes. Sequenced material: naive CD4+ T cells from blood. The chain uses TRBV2 and TRBJ2-5; 10 positions match TRBD1. The CDR3 sequence is CASNGQGVQETQYF. The CDR3 nucleotides read TGTGCCAGCAACGGACAGGGGGTCCAAGAGACCCAGTACTTC.